This T cell receptor beta chain appears in the sequencing data of a study of molecular identifiers for immune sequencing clone quantification. Libraries of bulk TCR were made by previously described methods (with listed TCR primers). MiXCR was run by TCRdb on the PCR reads, yielding one entry per CDR3 protein. The sample has over 600,000 distinct CDR3 sequences, just under 20% seen once. On this clonotype: The antigen remains unidentified.

General study findings and limits: Clones above 20 RNA copies contained over 99% of effector molecules and under 1% of naive molecules. Barcodes shared by identical TCR molecules could lead to underestimated sizes of highly expanded clones.

Using a CD8+CD4-CCR7+CD45RA+ phenotype, naive CD8 T cells were sorted. The TCR comes from a human donor in good health. Some libraries in this study had Jurkat cell RNA spiked in. The sequencing sample was made of naive CD8+ T cells from blood, with Jurkat cell RNA spiked in. This sample's subset: FACS-sorted CD8+CD4-CCR7+CD45RA+ naive T cells.

DNA of the CDR3: TGTGCCAGCAGCCACACCAGGACTAGCGACTACGAGCAGTACTTC. It translates to CASSHTRTSDYEQYF. The chain has TRBV11-2 and TRBJ2-7, with 9 bases lining up with TRBD2. Trimming at V came to 5 bases and at J to 3 bases, leaving 8 bases not matched to a gene. This CDR3 is built from 15 residues. The V gene's germline CDR1 is SGHAT and CDR2 FQNNGV.